One and the same sample provided the 14 T cell receptor beta chains below, sequenced in a study of T cells in Graves' hyperthyroidism and ophthalmopathy. RNA transcripts were the template for amplifying TCR beta CDR3 regions. The primer set for the first-round RT-PCR of the TCR CDR3 was HTBI. MiXCR, applied by TCRdb to the multiplex PCR reads, yields one record per CDR3 protein. The sample lists roughly 700,000 distinct CDR3 sequences; approximately 15% were seen once. Material for sequencing was blood. These receptor sequences come from a man aged 45-65 years with Graves' hyperthyroidism.

V usage is TRBV5-6 and J usage is TRBJ1-1; the D is unclear. Trimming pared 2 bases from V and 7 bases from J, leaving 9 bases between. Germline CDR1 and CDR2: SGHDT and YYEEEE. This CDR3 has 12 amino acids. The CDR3 sequence: CASSFGDLEAFF. In DNA, the CDR3 is TGTGCCAGCAGCTTTGGAGACCTTGAAGCTTTCTTT.

This clonotype showed up just a few times. The gene calls are TRBV6-1 and TRBJ2-6, with unresolved D. Germline V CDR1 and CDR2: MNHNS, SASEGT. The CDR3 loop spans 15 amino acids. V gave up 5 bases and J gave up 0 bases, with 8 bases separating them. For the CDR3, the DNA is TGTGCCAGCAGTAAACAATACTCTGGGGCCAACGTCCTGACTTTC. Protein product: CASSKQYSGANVLTF.

The CDR3 is CASSPTSGRAYEQYF. The CDR3 bases are TGCGCCAGCAGCCCAACTAGCGGGAGGGCCTACGAGCAGTACTTC. The J gene is TRBJ2-7, the V gene TRBV5-1; 13 nucleotides line up with TRBD2. This CDR3 has 15 residues. CDR1 and CDR2 from the germline V gene are SGHRS and YFSETQ. V gave up 4 bases and J gave up 2 bases; unmatched junction bases: 3.

This chain joins TRBV7-8 and TRBJ1-1, with D unresolved. The length of the CDR3 is 15 residues. Germline V gene lookup returns CDR1 SGHVS and CDR2 FQNEAQ. V dropped 0 bases and J dropped 1 base, with 9 bases sitting between them. The CDR3 loop is CASSLALGKNTEAFF. The CDR3 nucleotides are TGTGCCAGCAGCTTAGCCCTAGGAAAGAACACTGAAGCTTTCTTT.

V gene TRBV5-1 combines with J gene TRBJ2-7; 8 nucleotides agree with TRBD1. CDR1 is SGHRS and CDR2 is YFSETQ in the germline V gene. Trimming removed 0 bases from V and 5 bases from J; junction bases left unmatched: 13. The CDR3 runs 17 residues. The CDR3 region has the DNA TGCGCCAGCAGCTTGGGATGGGTAAGGGACAGGTACCACGAGCAGTACTTC. This translates into CASSLGWVRDRYHEQYF.

This clonotype was counted between two and nine times. V usage is TRBV12-3 or TRBV12-4 and J usage is TRBJ1-2, with no clear D. CDR3 size: 12 residues. V was shortened by 8 bases and J by 0 bases, with 7 bases between the two germline ends. CDR3 sequence: CASWRANYGYTF. DNA of the CDR3: TGTGCCAGCTGGAGGGCTAACTATGGCTACACCTTC.

V usage is TRBV7-9 and J usage is TRBJ2-2; no definite D call. Germline assignment: CDR1 SEHNR and CDR2 FQNEAQ (reference sequence). Trimming took 1 base from V and 1 from J, leaving 13 bases between them. CDR3 length equals 17 residues. CDR3 in amino acids: CASSLEFGPKNTGELFF. The CDR3 DNA reads TGTGCCAGCAGCTTAGAGTTCGGACCCAAGAACACCGGGGAGCTGTTTTTT.

The chain joins TRBV6-2 or TRBV6-3 to TRBJ2-1; TRBD2 is a possible D gene (5 bases). The CDR3 spans 14 residues. From germline, CDR1 is MNHEY and CDR2 SVGEGT. V lost 2 bases to trimming and J lost 6 bases, with 11 bases between them. The DNA for the CDR3 is TGTGCCAGCAGTTACGAGGGCCATCCCAATGAGCAGTTCTTC. This encodes CASSYEGHPNEQFF.

This clonotype was found many times. This sequence joins TRBV5-1 and TRBJ2-3; D not resolved. V dropped 3 bases and J dropped 0 bases, with 8 bases sitting between them. In germline, CDR1 is SGHRS, CDR2 YFSETQ. The CDR3 extends over 14 amino acids. CDR3 nucleotides: TGCGCCAGCAGCTATGTCAGTAGCACAGATACGCAGTATTTT. Translated: CASSYVSSTDTQYF.

In its sample, this clonotype was seen a few times. V gene TRBV4-1 combines with J gene TRBJ2-6; D not certain. V lost 4 bases and J 0 bases, leaving 10 bases between the germline ends. Germline V gene data show CDR1 as MGHRA and CDR2 as YSYEKL. The CDR3 consists of 16 residues. The CDR3 region has the DNA TGCGCCAGCAGCCGCCGGACGGACTCTGGGGCCAACGTCCTGACTTTC. It specifies CASSRRTDSGANVLTF.

This clonotype occurred many times. The V gene is TRBV7-8, the J gene TRBJ2-5; 7 bases line up with TRBD2. CDR3 length: 17 residues. CDR1 SGHVS and CDR2 FQNEAQ come from the germline V gene. Germline trimming cut 2 bases from V and 3 bases from J; bases unmatched to any gene: 12. CDR3 in amino acids: CASSLFTSGGREETQYF. CDR3 nucleotides: TGTGCCAGCAGCTTATTTACCAGCGGAGGGAGGGAAGAGACCCAGTACTTC.

This clonotype came up many times. The rearrangement links TRBV30 to TRBJ2-1, with D tentatively TRBD2 (6 bases). Trimming left V 2 bases short and J 5 bases short, with 10 bases between. The CDR3 has 13 residues. In germline, CDR1 is GTSNPN, CDR2 SVGIG (reference sequence). The CDR3 DNA reads TGTGCCTGGAGTTGGGAGGCTAACAATGAGCAGTTCTTC. Translated: CAWSWEANNEQFF.

The chain has TRBV7-9 and TRBJ2-7, with 10 bases fitting TRBD1. Trimming removed 5 bases from V and 7 bases from J; junction bases left unmatched: 5. The germline gives CDR1 SEHNR, CDR2 FQNEAQ (reference sequence). The CDR3 length is 13 residues. CDR3 region: CASSRDRGEEQYF. CDR3 bases: TGTGCCAGCAGCCGGGACAGGGGCGAAGAGCAGTACTTC.

As for this clonotype: This may stem from a read error, because a much larger clone lies one nucleotide away. The genes are TRBV2 and TRBJ1-4; D gene uncertain. Looked up from germline, CDR1 is SNHLY and CDR2 is FYNNEI. This CDR3 contains 15 residues. CDR3 coding DNA: TGTGCCAGCGGGCGGAGGGAGTTAATCGGTGAAAAACTGCTTTTT. Translating gives CASGRRELIGEKLLF.